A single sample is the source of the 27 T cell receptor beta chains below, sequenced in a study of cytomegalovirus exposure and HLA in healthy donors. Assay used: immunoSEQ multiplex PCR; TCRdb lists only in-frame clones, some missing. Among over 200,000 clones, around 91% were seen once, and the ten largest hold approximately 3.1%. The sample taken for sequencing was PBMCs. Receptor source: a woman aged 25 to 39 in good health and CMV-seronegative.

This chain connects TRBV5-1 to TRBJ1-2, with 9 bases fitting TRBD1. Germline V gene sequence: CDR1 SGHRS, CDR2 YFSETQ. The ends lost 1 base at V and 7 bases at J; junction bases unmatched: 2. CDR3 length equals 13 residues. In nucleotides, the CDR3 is TGCGCCAGCAGCTTGACACAGGGGGCTGGCTACACCTTC. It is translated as CASSLTQGAGYTF.

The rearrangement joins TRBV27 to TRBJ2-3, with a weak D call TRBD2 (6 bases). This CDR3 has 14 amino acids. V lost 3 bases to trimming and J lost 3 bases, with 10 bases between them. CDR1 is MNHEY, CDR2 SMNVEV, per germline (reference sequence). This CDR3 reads CASSFAGPTDTQYF. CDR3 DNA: TGTGCCAGCAGTTTCGCGGGACCGACAGATACGCAGTATTTT.

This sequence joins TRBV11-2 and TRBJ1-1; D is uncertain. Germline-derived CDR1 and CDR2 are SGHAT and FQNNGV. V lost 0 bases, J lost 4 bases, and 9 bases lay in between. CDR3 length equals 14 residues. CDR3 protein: CASSLEARGTEAFF. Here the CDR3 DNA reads TGTGCCAGCAGCTTAGAGGCGCGTGGCACTGAAGCTTTCTTT.

The CDR3 sequence is CASGAGDTEAFF. The CDR3 region has the DNA TGTGCCAGCGGCGCAGGGGACACTGAAGCTTTCTTT. The chain combines TRBV25-1 with TRBJ1-1; TRBD1 is a possible D gene (6 bases). V was shortened by 8 bases and J by 3 bases, with 10 bases between the two germline ends. The CDR3 is 12 residues long. CDR1 and CDR2 from the germline V gene are MGHDK and SYGVNS.

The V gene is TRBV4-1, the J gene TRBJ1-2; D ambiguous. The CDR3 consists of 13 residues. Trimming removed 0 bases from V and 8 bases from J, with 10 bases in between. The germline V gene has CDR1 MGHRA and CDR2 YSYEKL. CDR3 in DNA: TGCGCCAGCAGCCAAGATAGGCATGGGGGCTACACCTTC. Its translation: CASSQDRHGGYTF.

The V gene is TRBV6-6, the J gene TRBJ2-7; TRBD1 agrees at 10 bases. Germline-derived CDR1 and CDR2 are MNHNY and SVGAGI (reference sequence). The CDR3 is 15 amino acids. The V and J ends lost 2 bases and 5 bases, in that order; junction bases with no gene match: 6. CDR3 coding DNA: TGTGCCAGCAGTTACCCGACAGGGGGCCGGAACGAGCAGTACTTC. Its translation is CASSYPTGGRNEQYF.

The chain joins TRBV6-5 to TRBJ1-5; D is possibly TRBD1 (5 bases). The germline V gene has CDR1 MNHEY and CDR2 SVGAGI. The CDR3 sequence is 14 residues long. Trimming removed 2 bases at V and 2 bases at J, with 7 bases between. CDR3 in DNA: TGTGCCAGCAGTTACAGGGGCGGCAATCAGCCCCAGCATTTT. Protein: CASSYRGGNQPQHF.

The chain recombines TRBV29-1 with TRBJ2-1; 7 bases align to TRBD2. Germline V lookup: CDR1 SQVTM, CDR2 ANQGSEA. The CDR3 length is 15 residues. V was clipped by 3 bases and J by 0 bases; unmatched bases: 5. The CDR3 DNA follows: TGCAGCGTTGATGGACTAGAGGGCTCCTACAATGAGCAGTTCTTC. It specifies CSVDGLEGSYNEQFF.

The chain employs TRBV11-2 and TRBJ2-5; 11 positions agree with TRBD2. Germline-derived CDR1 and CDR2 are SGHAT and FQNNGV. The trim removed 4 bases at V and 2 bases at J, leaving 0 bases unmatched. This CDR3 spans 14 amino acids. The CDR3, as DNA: TGTGCCAGCAGCTCTAGCGGGAGGCAAGAGACCCAGTACTTC. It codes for CASSSSGRQETQYF.

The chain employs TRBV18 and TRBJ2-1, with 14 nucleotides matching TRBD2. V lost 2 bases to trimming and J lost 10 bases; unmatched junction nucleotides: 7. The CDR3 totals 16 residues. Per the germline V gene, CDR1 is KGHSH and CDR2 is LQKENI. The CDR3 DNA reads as TGTGCCAGCTCACCAAGGGGACTAGCGGGAGCACAAGAGCAGTTCTTC. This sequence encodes CASSPRGLAGAQEQFF.

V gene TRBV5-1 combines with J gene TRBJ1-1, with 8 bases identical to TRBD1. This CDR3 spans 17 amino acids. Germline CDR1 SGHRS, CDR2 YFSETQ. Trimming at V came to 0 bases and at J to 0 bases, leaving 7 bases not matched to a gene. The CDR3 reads CASSLDVRGLMNTEAFF. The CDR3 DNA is TGCGCCAGCAGCTTGGATGTCAGGGGGCTTATGAACACTGAAGCTTTCTTT.

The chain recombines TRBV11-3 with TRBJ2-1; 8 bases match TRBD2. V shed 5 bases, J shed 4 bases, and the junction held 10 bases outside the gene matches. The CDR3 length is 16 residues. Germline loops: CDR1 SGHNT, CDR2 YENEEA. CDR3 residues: CASSPKREIRYNEQFF. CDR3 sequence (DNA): TGTGCCAGCAGCCCGAAGCGGGAGATTAGGTACAATGAGCAGTTCTTC.

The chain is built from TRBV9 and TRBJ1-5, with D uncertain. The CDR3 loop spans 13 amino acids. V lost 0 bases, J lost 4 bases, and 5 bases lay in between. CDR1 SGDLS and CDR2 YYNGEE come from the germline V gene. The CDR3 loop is CASSVVPNQPQHF. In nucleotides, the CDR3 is TGTGCCAGCAGCGTAGTTCCAAATCAGCCCCAGCATTTT.

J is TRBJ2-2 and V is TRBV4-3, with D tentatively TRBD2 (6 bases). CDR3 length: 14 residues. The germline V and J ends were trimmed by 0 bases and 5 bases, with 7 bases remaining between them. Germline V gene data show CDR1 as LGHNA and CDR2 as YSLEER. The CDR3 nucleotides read TGCGCCAGCAGCCAAGATCGGGGGACCGGGGAGCTGTTTTTT. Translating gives CASSQDRGTGELFF.

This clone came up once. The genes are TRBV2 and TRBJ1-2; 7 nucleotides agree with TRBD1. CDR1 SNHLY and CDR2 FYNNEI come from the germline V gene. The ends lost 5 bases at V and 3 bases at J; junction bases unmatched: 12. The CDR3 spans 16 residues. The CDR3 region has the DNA TGTGCCAGCAGTAGCCTAGGACAGGAGGGATACTATGGCTACACCTTC. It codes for CASSSLGQEGYYGYTF.

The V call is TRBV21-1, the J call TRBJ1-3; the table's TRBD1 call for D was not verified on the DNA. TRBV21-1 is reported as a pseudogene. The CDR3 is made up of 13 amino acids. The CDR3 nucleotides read TGTGCCAGCAGGCCCAGCTCTGGAAACACCATATATTTT. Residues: CASRPSSGNTIYF.

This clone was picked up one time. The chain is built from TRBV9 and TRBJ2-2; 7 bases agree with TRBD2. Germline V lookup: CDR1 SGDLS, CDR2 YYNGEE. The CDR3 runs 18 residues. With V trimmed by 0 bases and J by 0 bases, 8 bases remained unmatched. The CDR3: CASSVGSAGDPNTGELFF. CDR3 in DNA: TGTGCCAGCAGCGTAGGATCGGCGGGAGACCCGAACACCGGGGAGCTGTTTTTT.

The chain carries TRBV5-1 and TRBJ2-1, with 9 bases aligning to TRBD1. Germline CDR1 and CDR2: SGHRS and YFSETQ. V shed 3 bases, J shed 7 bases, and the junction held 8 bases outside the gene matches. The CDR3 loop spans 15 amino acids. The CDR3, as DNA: TGCGCCAGCAGCTGGGGAGGGACAGGGTTTAATGAGCAGTTCTTC. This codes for CASSWGGTGFNEQFF. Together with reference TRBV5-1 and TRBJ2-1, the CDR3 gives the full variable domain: KAGVTQTPRYLIKTRGQQVTLSCSPISGHRSVSWYQQTPGQGLQFLFEYFSETQRNKGNFPGRFSGRQFSNSRSEMNVSTLELGDSALYLCASSWGGTGFNEQFFGPGTRLTVL.

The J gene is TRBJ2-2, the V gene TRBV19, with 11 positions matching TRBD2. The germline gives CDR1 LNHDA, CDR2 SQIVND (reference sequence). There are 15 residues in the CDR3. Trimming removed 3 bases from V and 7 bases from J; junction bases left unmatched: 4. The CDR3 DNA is TGTGCCAGTAGTATCACTAGCGGGAGTTTCGGGGAGCTGTTTTTT. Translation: CASSITSGSFGELFF.

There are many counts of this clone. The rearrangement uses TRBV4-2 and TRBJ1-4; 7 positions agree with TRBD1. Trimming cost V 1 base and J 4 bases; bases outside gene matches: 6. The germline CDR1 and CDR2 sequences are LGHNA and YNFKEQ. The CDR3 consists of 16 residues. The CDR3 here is CASSQGGQVDNEKLFF. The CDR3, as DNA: TGTGCCAGCAGCCAAGGCGGACAGGTCGATAATGAAAAACTGTTTTTT.

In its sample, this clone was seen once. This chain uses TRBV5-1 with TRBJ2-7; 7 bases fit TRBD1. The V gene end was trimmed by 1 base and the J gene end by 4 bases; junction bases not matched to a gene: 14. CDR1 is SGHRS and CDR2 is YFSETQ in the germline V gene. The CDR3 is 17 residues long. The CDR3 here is CASSLSGQRTGLYEQYF. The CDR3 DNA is TGCGCCAGCAGCTTGTCGGGCCAAAGGACAGGTCTATACGAGCAGTACTTC.

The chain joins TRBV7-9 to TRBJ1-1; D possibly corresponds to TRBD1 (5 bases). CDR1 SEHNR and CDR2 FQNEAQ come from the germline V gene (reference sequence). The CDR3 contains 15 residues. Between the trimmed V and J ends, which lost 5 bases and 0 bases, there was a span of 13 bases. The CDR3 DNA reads TGTGCCAGCAGCCCCTTCGGGGCCATGAACACTGAAGCTTTCTTT. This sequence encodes CASSPFGAMNTEAFF.

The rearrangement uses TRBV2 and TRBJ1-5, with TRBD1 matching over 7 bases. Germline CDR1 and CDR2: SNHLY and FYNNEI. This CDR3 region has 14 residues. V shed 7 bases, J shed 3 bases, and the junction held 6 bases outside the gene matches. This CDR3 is CASKGGQYNQPQHF. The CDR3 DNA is TGTGCCAGCAAGGGGGGACAGTACAATCAGCCCCAGCATTTT.

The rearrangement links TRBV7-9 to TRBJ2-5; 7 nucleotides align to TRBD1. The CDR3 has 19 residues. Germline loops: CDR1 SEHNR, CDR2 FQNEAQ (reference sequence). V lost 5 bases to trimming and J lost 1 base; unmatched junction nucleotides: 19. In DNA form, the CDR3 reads TGTGCCAGCAGCCCCCGCCCACAACAGGGGCCGCTTGGCCAAGAGACCCAGTACTTC. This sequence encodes CASSPRPQQGPLGQETQYF.

DNA of the CDR3: TGTGCCAGCAGCCTCACGCGGGGACAGGTATCCTACGAGCAGTACTTC. Its translation is CASSLTRGQVSYEQYF. J is TRBJ2-7 and V is TRBV13; 8 nucleotides align to TRBD1. V was pared by 5 bases and J by 1 base, with 10 bases of the junction left unmatched. The CDR3 length is 16 residues. The germline V gene encodes CDR1 PRHDT and CDR2 FYEKMQ (reference sequence).

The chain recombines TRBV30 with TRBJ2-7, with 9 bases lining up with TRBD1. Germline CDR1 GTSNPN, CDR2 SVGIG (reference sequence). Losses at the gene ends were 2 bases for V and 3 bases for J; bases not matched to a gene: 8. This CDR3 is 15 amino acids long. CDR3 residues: CAWSHPGTGNYEQYF. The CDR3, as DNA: TGTGCCTGGAGTCACCCCGGGACAGGGAACTACGAGCAGTACTTC. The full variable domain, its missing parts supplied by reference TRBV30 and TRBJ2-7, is SQTIHQWPATLVQPVGSPLSLECTVEGTSNPNLYWYRQAAGRGLQLLFYSVGIGQISSEVPQNLSASRPQDRQFILSSKKLLLSDSGFYLCAWSHPGTGNYEQYFGPGTRLTVT.

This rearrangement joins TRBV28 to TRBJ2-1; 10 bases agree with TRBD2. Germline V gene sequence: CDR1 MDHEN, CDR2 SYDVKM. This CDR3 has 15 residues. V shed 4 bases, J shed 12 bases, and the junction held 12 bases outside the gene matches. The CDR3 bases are TGTGCCAGCAGTTCCGGGACTAGCGTATCATCTACGCAGTTCTTC. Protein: CASSSGTSVSSTQFF.